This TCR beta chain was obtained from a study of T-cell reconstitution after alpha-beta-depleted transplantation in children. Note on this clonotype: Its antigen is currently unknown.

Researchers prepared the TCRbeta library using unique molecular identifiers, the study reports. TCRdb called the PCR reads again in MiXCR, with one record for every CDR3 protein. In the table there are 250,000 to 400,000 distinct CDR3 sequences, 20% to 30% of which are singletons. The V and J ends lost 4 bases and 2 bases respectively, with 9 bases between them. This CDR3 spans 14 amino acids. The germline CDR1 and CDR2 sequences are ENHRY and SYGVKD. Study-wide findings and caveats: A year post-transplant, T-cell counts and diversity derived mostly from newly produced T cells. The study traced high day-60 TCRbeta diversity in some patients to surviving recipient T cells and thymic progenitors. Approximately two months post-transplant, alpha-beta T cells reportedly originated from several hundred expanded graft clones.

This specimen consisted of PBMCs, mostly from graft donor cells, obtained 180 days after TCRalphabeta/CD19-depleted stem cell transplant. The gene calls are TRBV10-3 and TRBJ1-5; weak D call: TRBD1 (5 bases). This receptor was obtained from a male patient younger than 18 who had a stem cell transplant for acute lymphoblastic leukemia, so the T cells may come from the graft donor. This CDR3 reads CAISGDPRNQPQHF. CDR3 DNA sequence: TGTGCCATCAGTGGGGACCCTCGCAATCAGCCCCAGCATTTT.